The source of this TCR beta chain is a study of T cell responses to AZD1222 COVID-19 vaccine. Overall study results and limits: Just a handful of AZD1222 recipients were seropositive at baseline. White British ancestry dominated among donors, who included more females, and clonal diversity was possibly underestimated.

The length of the CDR3 is 15 residues. Germline CDR1 and CDR2: SGHAT and FQDESV (reference sequence). V shed 1 base and J 4 bases; nucleotides not matched to a gene: 3. Of note for this clone: Antigen unknown.

Assay used: immunoSEQ multiplex PCR; TCRdb lists only in-frame clones, some missing. The data contain about 75,000 clones, around 86% of them singletons. This clonotype was sampled from an adult who received the AZD1222 COVID-19 vaccine. J is TRBJ2-3 and V is TRBV11-1, with 9 bases identical to TRBD2. The sample here was peripheral blood, taken 28 days after the second AZD1222 dose. Written as DNA, the CDR3 is TGTGCCAGCAGCTTAGTGGTAGCGGGGGCAGATACGCAGTATTTT. Translating gives CASSLVVAGADTQYF.